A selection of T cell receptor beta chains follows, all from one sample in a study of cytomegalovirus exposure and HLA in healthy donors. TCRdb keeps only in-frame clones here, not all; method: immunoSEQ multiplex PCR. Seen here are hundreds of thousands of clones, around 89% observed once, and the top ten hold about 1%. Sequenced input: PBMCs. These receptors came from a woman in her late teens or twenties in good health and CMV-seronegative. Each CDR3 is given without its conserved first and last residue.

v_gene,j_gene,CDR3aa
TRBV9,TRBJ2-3,ASTSPSGGYTDTQY
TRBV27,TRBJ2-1,ASNSGSSYNEQF
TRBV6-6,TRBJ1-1,ASSYGVGPGEAF
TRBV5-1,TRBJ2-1,ASSLIVSGGAGEQF
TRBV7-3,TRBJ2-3,ASSTGDGTDTQY
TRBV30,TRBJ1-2,AWSKIQSYYGYT
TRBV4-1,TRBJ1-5,ASSQDSAQGNQPQH
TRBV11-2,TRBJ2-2,ASSFGAFHRAGELF
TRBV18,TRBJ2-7,ASSPPAGGESSYEQY
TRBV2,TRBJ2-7,AITQPASSYEQY
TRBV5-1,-,ASSGPSGSYEQY
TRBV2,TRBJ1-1,ASSVVQGATEAF
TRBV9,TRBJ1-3,ASSVEGTGGSGNTIY
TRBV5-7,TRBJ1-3,ASSLSVPVRASGNTIY
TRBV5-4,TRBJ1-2,ASSSGTSDYGYT